One sample yielded the 23 T cell receptor beta chains listed below, sequenced in a study of shared clonotypes between healthy human individuals (dated by TCRdb to the early 2020s). The receptor library was made with the immunoSEQ multiplex PCR assay. Entries here come from immuneACCESS through TCRdb and include only in-frame sequences with V and J called. Some clones fail to appear in such tables; in the studies checked, an unresolved V gene covers under half of the shortfall, and the cause of the remainder is unknown. This sample gives 1.6 million or so clones in total; about 96% of them show up just once. The biggest ten clones account for more than 0.9% of the sample. Material for sequencing was naive CD4+ T cells sorted from blood. Explained via the paper, the cell subset or site label denotes: CD45RA+ positively selected. The receptors originated from a man younger than 40 in good health.

The genes are TRBV7-2 and TRBJ1-2; 8 bases map to TRBD1. The germline V gene encodes CDR1 SGHTA and CDR2 FQGNSA. Trimming took 2 bases from V and 8 from J; bases not matched to a gene: 13. This CDR3 has 16 residues. The CDR3 bases are TGTGCCAGCAGCTTATCCGCGGGACGGACAGGGTTCGGCTACACCTTC. Protein sequence: CASSLSAGRTGFGYTF.

This clone was picked up a small number of times. V is TRBV11-2 and J is TRBJ2-3, with 7 bases fitting TRBD2. V lost 5 bases to trimming and J lost 6 bases; unmatched junction nucleotides: 2. This CDR3 spans 12 amino acids. Germline V gene data show CDR1 as SGHAT and CDR2 as FQNNGV. The CDR3 nucleotides read TGTGCCAGCAGCAATAGCGGGGATACGCAGTATTTT. Translated, it gives CASSNSGDTQYF.

The J gene is TRBJ1-1, the V gene TRBV11-2; no definite D call. Deletions cut 0 bases from V and 3 bases from J, with 8 bases between. This CDR3 has 14 residues. Germline lookup yields CDR1 SGHAT and CDR2 FQNNGV. This CDR3 is CASSLDWQDTEAFF. The CDR3 region has the DNA TGTGCCAGCAGCTTAGATTGGCAGGACACTGAAGCTTTCTTT.

J is TRBJ1-2 and V is TRBV19; 8 bases match TRBD1. Trimming at V came to 5 bases and at J to 0 bases, leaving 5 bases not matched to a gene. CDR3 size: 15 residues. Germline-derived CDR1 and CDR2 are LNHDA and SQIVND (reference sequence). The DNA of the CDR3 is TGTGCCAGTAGTCTACCGGGACAGGCTAACTATGGCTACACCTTC. Amino acid sequence: CASSLPGQANYGYTF.

The CDR3 is CAISPYDGDGGRFTDTQYF. CDR3 nucleotides: TGTGCCATCAGTCCTTACGATGGGGACGGCGGGAGATTCACAGATACGCAGTATTTT. The chain links TRBV10-3 to TRBJ2-3; TRBD2 matches 7 bases. Looked up from germline, CDR1 is ENHRY and CDR2 is SYGVKD. J gave up 2 bases and V 5 bases, and 19 bases lay outside the gene matches. The CDR3 contains 19 residues.

This clone was observed a single time. V gene TRBV18 combines with J gene TRBJ2-5; D not certain. The DNA end favors TRBJ2-7, so the J call may be wrong. The CDR3 has 16 amino acids. Germline V gives CDR1 KGHSH, CDR2 LQKENI. The CDR3 loop reads CASSPESPRASYEQYF. Written as DNA, the CDR3 is TGTGCCAGCTCACCCGAAAGCCCCAGAGCCTCCTACGAGCAGTACTTC.

This chain uses TRBV7-6 with TRBJ1-1, with 9 nucleotides matching TRBD1. CDR1 is SGHVS and CDR2 is FNYEAQ in the germline V gene. The length of the CDR3 is 14 residues. Losses at the gene ends were 6 bases for V and 1 base for J; bases not matched to a gene: 3. The CDR3 coding sequence is TGTGCCAGCAGAGAGACAGGGGGGAACACTGAAGCTTTCTTT. Translating it yields CASRETGGNTEAFF.

V gene TRBV5-1 combines with J gene TRBJ2-5; D is ambiguous. Germline V gene data show CDR1 as SGHRS and CDR2 as YFSETQ. The CDR3 has 16 amino acids. V lost 7 bases to trimming and J lost 9 bases, with 28 bases between them. CDR3 sequence: CASRVVESSAPLAQYF. CDR3 nucleotides: TGCGCCAGCCGGGTCGTAGAGTCTTCAGCCCCGCTCGCCCAGTACTTC.

The V and J genes are TRBV6-1 and TRBJ2-1; perhaps TRBD1 as D (6 bases). The V and J ends lost 4 bases and 4 bases respectively, with 17 bases between them. CDR1 and CDR2 (germline): MNHNS, SASEGT. This CDR3 has 16 residues. DNA for the CDR3: TGTGCCAGCAGTGGCGTGACAGGTTCGGCTTACAATGAGCAGTTCTTC. It yields the protein CASSGVTGSAYNEQFF.

V gene TRBV27 combines with J gene TRBJ2-3, with D hard to call. The CDR3 length is 15 residues. CDR1 and CDR2 (germline): MNHEY, SMNVEV (reference sequence). V lost 4 bases to trimming and J lost 4 bases, with 15 bases between them. CDR3 in DNA: TGTGCCAGCAGTTCGATCCAGGCCGGCCCAGATACGCAGTATTTT. Amino acids: CASSSIQAGPDTQYF.

This chain links TRBV6-5 with TRBJ2-7; unclear D gene. This CDR3 comprises 15 residues. CDR1 MNHEY and CDR2 SVGAGI come from the germline V gene. V was trimmed by 2 bases and J by 4 bases, leaving 15 bases between them. The CDR3 region is CASSYKAQVLYEQYF. The CDR3 nucleotides are TGTGCCAGCAGTTACAAGGCTCAGGTTCTTTACGAGCAGTACTTC.

The J gene is TRBJ1-1, the V gene TRBV7-6, with D uncertain. Deletions cut 5 bases from V and 5 bases from J, with 12 bases between. CDR1 and CDR2 (germline): SGHVS, FNYEAQ. The CDR3 has 13 amino acids. The CDR3 protein is CASSRGLRTEAFF. CDR3 coding DNA: TGTGCCAGCAGCCGAGGACTGAGGACTGAAGCTTTCTTT.

This sequence joins TRBV7-2 and TRBJ1-4; no definite D call. CDR1 is SGHTA, CDR2 FQGNSA, per germline. This CDR3 is built from 17 residues. Trimming removed 1 base at V and 2 bases at J, with 14 bases between. The CDR3, as DNA: TGTGCCAGCAGCTTAGTCGGCCAGCTGGGGACTAATGAAAAACTGTTTTTT. Translation: CASSLVGQLGTNEKLFF.

V is TRBV18 and J is TRBJ1-4, with 7 bases aligning to TRBD1. The CDR3 length is 13 residues. The germline V gene encodes CDR1 KGHSH and CDR2 LQKENI. V lost 6 bases to trimming and J lost 4 bases; unmatched junction nucleotides: 2. This CDR3 is CASSTGINEKLFF. As DNA, the CDR3 is TGTGCCAGCTCGACAGGGATTAATGAAAAACTGTTTTTT.

This sequence joins TRBV25-1 and TRBJ1-5; D gene uncertain. Germline V CDR1 and CDR2: MGHDK, SYGVNS. Trimming shortened V by 3 bases and J by 7 bases, and 10 bases separated the two germline ends. This CDR3 is 13 amino acids long. This chain's CDR3 is CASSDPDGQPQHF. Here the CDR3 DNA reads TGTGCCAGCAGTGACCCAGACGGACAGCCCCAGCATTTT.

V is TRBV6-1 and J is TRBJ2-7; possibly TRBD1 for D (6 bases). The CDR3 is 13 amino acids. The V and J ends lost 2 bases and 3 bases respectively, with 8 bases between them. The germline V gene encodes CDR1 MNHNS and CDR2 SASEGT. The CDR3 DNA is TGTGCCAGCAGTGAACAGGGGTACTACGAGCAGTACTTC. Translated, it gives CASSEQGYYEQYF.

The rearrangement uses TRBV7-6 and TRBJ1-1, with 8 bases identical to TRBD1. Germline CDR1 is SGHVS and CDR2 is FNYEAQ. This CDR3 region has 14 residues. Unmatched junction bases numbered 4, after V lost 6 bases and J lost 1 base. CDR3: CASRTGETNTEAFF. CDR3 sequence (DNA): TGTGCCAGCAGGACAGGGGAGACGAACACTGAAGCTTTCTTT.

The V gene is TRBV5-4, the J gene TRBJ2-7; possible D gene TRBD2, 5 bases. The V and J ends lost 1 base and 2 bases respectively, with 13 bases between them. CDR1 is SGHNT and CDR2 is YYREEE in the germline V gene (reference sequence). The CDR3 length is 15 residues. The CDR3 DNA is TGTGCCAGCAGCTTGTCCCTAGCCCGGACCTACGAGCAGTACTTC. Its translation is CASSLSLARTYEQYF.

The genes are TRBV7-2 and TRBJ2-7; D ambiguous. From germline, CDR1 is SGHTA and CDR2 FQGNSA. This CDR3 has 11 residues. V shed 5 bases and J shed 3 bases, with 5 bases lying between them. In DNA form, the CDR3 reads TGTGCCAGCAGCGGCGACTACGAGCAGTACTTC. Amino acids: CASSGDYEQYF.

This rearrangement joins TRBV4-3 to TRBJ2-7, with TRBD2 matching over 12 bases. The germline V gene encodes CDR1 LGHNA and CDR2 YSLEER. Losses at the gene ends were 1 base for V and 7 bases for J; bases not matched to a gene: 5. The CDR3 is made up of 15 amino acids. CDR3 loop: CASSQATSGRGEQYF. CDR3 in DNA: TGCGCCAGCAGCCAAGCGACTAGCGGGAGAGGGGAGCAGTACTTC.

V usage is TRBV28 and J usage is TRBJ1-5; D is undetermined. The CDR3 consists of 12 residues. V lost 6 bases, J lost 9 bases, and 12 bases lay in between. CDR1 and CDR2 from the germline V gene are MDHEN and SYDVKM. Here the CDR3 reads CASRETALPQHF. The CDR3 DNA follows: TGTGCCAGCAGAGAGACCGCATTGCCCCAGCATTTT.

This sequence joins TRBV7-6 and TRBJ2-7; D uncertain. The germline gives CDR1 SGHVS, CDR2 FNYEAQ. The CDR3 has 13 residues. The V gene lost 5 bases and the J gene lost 2 bases, with 10 bases spanning the gap. The CDR3 here is CASSVGPAYEQYF. The DNA for the CDR3 is TGTGCCAGCAGCGTCGGACCAGCCTACGAGCAGTACTTC.

This chain connects TRBV28 to TRBJ2-3, with TRBD1 matching over 10 bases. Germline CDR1 and CDR2: MDHEN and SYDVKM. V lost 6 bases and J lost 1; bases outside the gene matches: 7. This CDR3 has 16 amino acids. CDR3 amino acids: CASSPGQGVGTDTQYF. The CDR3 region has the DNA TGTGCCAGCAGCCCCGGACAGGGGGTCGGCACAGATACGCAGTATTTT.